The present entry profiles one T cell receptor (beta chain) with its context. The target antigen is unknown. The data are from a study of CD8 T cells in ankylosing spondylitis. Whole-study findings and limits: Earlier reports found some motif variants in synovial fluid and blood in reactive arthritis. CD8+ cells made up the disease-linked clones, which were relatively rare in peripheral blood. Ankylosing spondylitis blood seemed to carry a telltale TCR beta motif made of under 10 highly homologous variants.

Quantitative 5'-RACE with molecular barcodes was used to make the TCR beta libraries. TCRdb recomputed calls from the 5' RACE reads with MiXCR, one row per CDR3 protein. The data show over 700,000 distinct CDR3 sequences, with 19% seen just once and approximately 18% held by the top ten. V lost 1 base to trimming and J lost 6 bases, with 16 bases between them. Germline V gene sequence: CDR1 SEHNR, CDR2 FQNEAQ (reference sequence). The CDR3 totals 15 residues. Material for sequencing was blood, either unsorted or a sorted T cell fraction (not recorded which). This TCR came from a male donor with ankylosing spondylitis. The gene calls are TRBV7-9 and TRBJ2-7; possible D gene TRBD1, 5 bases. CDR3 sequence: CASSLEGQGGPEQYF. Here the CDR3 DNA reads TGTGCCAGCAGCTTAGAAGGCCAGGGTGGTCCCGAGCAGTACTTC.